At least ten counts were recorded for the clone carrying this T cell receptor (beta chain). The data were taken from a study of T-cell reconstitution after alpha-beta-depleted transplantation in children. Construction of the TCRbeta library involved unique molecular identifiers. MiXCR, run by TCRdb on the PCR reads, gives a single entry per CDR3 protein. Altogether about 480,000 distinct CDR3 sequences are present, roughly an eighth being singletons, with the ten largest covering over 5.5%. Germline loops: CDR1 SGHKS, CDR2 YYEKEE (reference sequence). The CDR3 is 15 residues long. Losses at the gene ends were 3 bases for V and 4 bases for J; bases not matched to a gene: 5.

The chain employs TRBV5-5 and TRBJ2-1; TRBD2 agrees at 9 bases. Source: PBMCs from the stem cell graft donor, taken from the stem cell graft. The receptor was derived from a human donor who donated a stem cell graft to a child with combined immunodeficiency. CDR3 sequence (DNA): TGTGCCAGCAGCTCCCGACTAGCGGAGTACAATGAGCAGTTCTTC. Translating gives CASSSRLAEYNEQFF.